The clone carrying this T cell receptor (beta chain) showed up just a few times. The antigen remains undetermined. Sequenced with the Oncomine TCR Beta short-read assay was DNA taken from cultured CD4+ T cells. One entry per CDR3 protein, called by TCRdb with MiXCR from the PCR reads. There are 4,000 or so distinct CDR3 sequences in the sample; 25% to 30% occur only once, and just over 45% lies in the top ten. Deletions cut 3 bases from V and 5 bases from J, with 13 bases between. The CDR3 length is 14 residues. Looked up from germline, CDR1 is LNHDA and CDR2 is SQIVND (reference sequence). Stated treatment: approximately 10-day PBMC culture with coronavirus spike peptide pools or control peptides (ViraFEST assay). Collection of the unexposed donor's CD4+ T cells took place before the COVID-19 pandemic (2011-2018). TCR sequencing followed the expansion of antigen-specific T cells with peptide pools in ViraFEST. Every well contained over 1.5 million PBMCs, which were grown with approximately 9.6 IU/ml IL-2 and roughly 10 ug/ml peptide pools.

The entry originates in a study of vaccination and CD4 T cells after COVID-19. Study-level results: In convalescent patients, 304 of 307 vaccine-specific clones were spike mono-reactive.

This rearrangement joins TRBV19 to TRBJ1-1, with D possibly being TRBD1 (5 bases). Input material: CD4+ T cells from blood, cultured in vitro. The source of this sequence is a human donor in good health. The DNA for the CDR3 is TGTGCCAGTAGTATTACCGGGGGAGGTACTGAAGCTTTCTTT. Residues: CASSITGGGTEAFF.